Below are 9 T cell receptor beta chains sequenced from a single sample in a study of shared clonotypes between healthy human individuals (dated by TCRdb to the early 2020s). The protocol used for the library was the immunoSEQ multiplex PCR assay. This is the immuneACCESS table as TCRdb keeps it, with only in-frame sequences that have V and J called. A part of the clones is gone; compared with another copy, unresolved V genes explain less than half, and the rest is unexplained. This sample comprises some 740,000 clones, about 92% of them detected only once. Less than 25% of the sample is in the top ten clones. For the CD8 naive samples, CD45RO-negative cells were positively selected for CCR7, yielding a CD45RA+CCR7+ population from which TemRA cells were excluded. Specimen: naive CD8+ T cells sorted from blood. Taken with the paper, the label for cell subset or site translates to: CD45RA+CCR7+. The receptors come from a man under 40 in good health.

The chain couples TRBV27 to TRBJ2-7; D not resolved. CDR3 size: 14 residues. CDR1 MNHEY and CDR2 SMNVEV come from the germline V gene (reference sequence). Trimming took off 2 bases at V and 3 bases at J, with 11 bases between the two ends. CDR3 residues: CASSLRRKGYEQYF. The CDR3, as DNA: TGTGCCAGCAGTTTACGGCGGAAAGGCTACGAGCAGTACTTC.

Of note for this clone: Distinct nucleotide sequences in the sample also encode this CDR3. The CDR3, as DNA: TGTGCCAGCAGTTACTCAGGGGCTGGGGCCAACGTCCTGACTTTC. Its protein product is CASSYSGAGANVLTF. The gene calls are TRBV6-5 and TRBJ2-6; TRBD1 might be the D (5 bases). This CDR3 spans 15 amino acids. CDR1 MNHEY and CDR2 SVGAGI come from the germline V gene. V shed 0 bases and J shed 2 bases, with 5 bases lying between them.

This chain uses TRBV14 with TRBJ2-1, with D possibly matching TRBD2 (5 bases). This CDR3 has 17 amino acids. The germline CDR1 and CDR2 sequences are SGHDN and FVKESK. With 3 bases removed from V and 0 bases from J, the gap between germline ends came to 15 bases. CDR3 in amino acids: CASSHPRAASSYNEQFF. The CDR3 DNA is TGTGCCAGCAGCCACCCACGAGCGGCAAGCTCCTACAATGAGCAGTTCTTC.

The CDR3 is CASSQGTSAGDTQYF. The CDR3 DNA reads as TGCGCCAGCAGCCAAGGAACTAGCGCTGGGGATACGCAGTATTTT. J is TRBJ2-3 and V is TRBV4-1; 7 nucleotides line up with TRBD2. CDR1 and CDR2 (germline): MGHRA, YSYEKL. The CDR3 sequence is 15 residues long. Losses at the gene ends were 1 base for V and 6 bases for J; bases not matched to a gene: 7.

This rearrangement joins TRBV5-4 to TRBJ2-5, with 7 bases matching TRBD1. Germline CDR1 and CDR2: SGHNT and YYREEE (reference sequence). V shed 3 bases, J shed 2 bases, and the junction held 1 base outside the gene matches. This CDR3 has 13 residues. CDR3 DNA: TGTGCCAGCAGCTCGGGACAGCAAGAGACCCAGTACTTC. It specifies CASSSGQQETQYF.

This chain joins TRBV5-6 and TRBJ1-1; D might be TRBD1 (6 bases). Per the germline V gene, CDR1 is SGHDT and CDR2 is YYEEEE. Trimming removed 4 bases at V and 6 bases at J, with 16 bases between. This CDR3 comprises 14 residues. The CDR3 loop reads CASSQAQGRAEAFF. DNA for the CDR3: TGTGCCAGCAGCCAAGCCCAGGGGAGAGCTGAAGCTTTCTTT.

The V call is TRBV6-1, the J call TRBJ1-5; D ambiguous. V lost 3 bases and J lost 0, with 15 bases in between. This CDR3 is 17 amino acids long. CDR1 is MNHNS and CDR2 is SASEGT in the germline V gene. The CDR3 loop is CASSESTGAYSNQPQHF. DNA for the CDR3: TGTGCCAGCAGTGAGTCGACGGGAGCCTATAGCAATCAGCCCCAGCATTTT.

CDR3 loop: CASSLATNRQGRGSNQPQHF. The CDR3 DNA follows: TGTGCCAGCAGCTTAGCAACTAATAGACAGGGACGTGGTAGCAATCAGCCCCAGCATTTT. This chain links TRBV11-3 with TRBJ1-5, with 7 bases lining up with TRBD1. Germline V gene lookup returns CDR1 SGHNT and CDR2 YENEEA. This CDR3 comprises 20 residues. J lost 0 bases, V lost 1 base, and 15 bases had no gene match.

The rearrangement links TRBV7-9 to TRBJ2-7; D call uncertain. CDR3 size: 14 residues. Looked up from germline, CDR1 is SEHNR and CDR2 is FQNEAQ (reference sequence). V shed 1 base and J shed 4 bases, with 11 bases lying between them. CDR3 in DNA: TGTGCCAGCAGCTTAGAAGTCACAGATTACGAGCAGTACTTC. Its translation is CASSLEVTDYEQYF.